This T cell receptor (beta chain) was observed in a study of control samples from healthy donors and cancer patients. Measured with immunoSEQ multiplex PCR; TCRdb has only the in-frame clones, and not every one. This table has some 70,000 clones, more than 80% appearing once. This CDR3 contains 15 residues. CDR1 and CDR2 from the germline V gene are LGHNA and YSLEER. V was pared by 0 bases and J by 0 bases, with 7 bases between. This chain connects TRBV4-3 to TRBJ2-3; perhaps TRBD2 as D (5 bases). The sample comprised blood. The receptor's source is a man between 60 and 70 years old in good health. CDR3 DNA sequence: TGCGCCAGCAGCCAAGATGGACTGAGCACAGATACGCAGTATTTT. Translated: CASSQDGLSTDTQYF.